This TCR beta chain stems from a study of cytomegalovirus exposure and HLA in healthy donors. PCR was performed using 60 Vbeta and 13 Jbeta primers. Profiled with immunoSEQ multiplex PCR; TCRdb holds only in-frame clones, not every one. The data show around 220,000 clones, with around 75% seen just once and roughly 1.9% held by the top ten. V shed 2 bases and J shed 0 bases, with 9 bases lying between them. The CDR3 loop spans 16 amino acids. The germline CDR1 and CDR2 sequences are SGHDT and YYEEEE. Worth noting for this clone: The antigen is unknown.

Study conclusions and caveats: CMV serostatus was the only recorded immune exposure for donors.

Sequences were obtained from PBMCs. The sequence was obtained from a woman aged 30 to 39 in good health and CMV-seronegative. J is TRBJ1-6 and V is TRBV5-6; no reliable D call. In nucleotides, the CDR3 is TGTGCCAGCAGCTTTGGGCAGAACTCCTATAATTCACCCCTCCACTTT. This gives the protein CASSFGQNSYNSPLHF.